The source of this T cell receptor (beta chain) is a study of metastatic and nonmetastatic thyroid tumors. Study background: Patients with malignant and benign thyroid disease provided blood and tumor or nodule tissue, whose repertoires were compared.

This clone has just a few counts. TCRdb re-called the PCR reads with MiXCR. Among about 92,000 clones, 15% were seen once, and the ten largest hold 3% to 4.5%. Ahead of thyroid surgery, no patient had received treatment of any kind. The CDR3 is 14 amino acids. Trimming removed 7 bases from V and 6 bases from J, with 19 bases in between. CDR1 is LNHDA and CDR2 is SQIVND in the germline V gene (reference sequence). The gene calls are TRBV19 and TRBJ2-7; D is unclear. This clonotype was sampled from a female donor with papillary thyroid cancer or a benign thyroid nodule (not recorded which). Some clones in this sample may be carry-over from other donors' samples. Sequencing was carried out using blood. DNA of the CDR3: TGTGCCAGTACCCCTCGAGGATCTCCTGTCGAGCAGTACTTC. It encodes CASTPRGSPVEQYF.